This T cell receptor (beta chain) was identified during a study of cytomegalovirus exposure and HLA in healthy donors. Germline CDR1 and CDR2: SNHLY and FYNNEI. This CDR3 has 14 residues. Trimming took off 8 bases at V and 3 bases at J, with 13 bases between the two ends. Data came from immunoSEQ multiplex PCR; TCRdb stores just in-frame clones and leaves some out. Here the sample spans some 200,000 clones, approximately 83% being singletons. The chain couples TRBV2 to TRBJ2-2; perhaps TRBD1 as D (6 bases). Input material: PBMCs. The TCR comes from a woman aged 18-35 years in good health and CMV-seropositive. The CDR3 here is CASAWTAHTGELFF. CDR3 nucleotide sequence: TGTGCCAGCGCGTGGACAGCCCACACCGGGGAGCTGTTTTTT.